This T cell receptor beta chain came from a study of blood T cell repertoires in COVID-19. Background on the study: Samples taken during acute and convalescent COVID-19 were collected in the United States, Italy and Spain.

V trimming: 3 bases; J trimming: 8 bases; junction bases outside the gene matches: 4. The CDR3 spans 13 residues. CDR1 is SGHVS, CDR2 FQNEAQ, per germline. In the source study's methods: The authors estimated nucleated cell counts from reference gene primer amplification. Assay: immunoSEQ multiplex PCR; the TCRdb copy retains only in-frame clones and omits some. V and J calls and clone size are as listed in that table; D and trimming were resolved from the DNA. The sample records 15,000 to 20,000 clones, 90% to 95% being singletons. The chain links TRBV7-8 to TRBJ1-2, with 9 bases lining up with TRBD1. The sequencing input was peripheral blood. This receptor was taken from a human donor in a cohort sampled during active COVID-19. In DNA, the CDR3 is TGTGCCAGCAGCTTGGGGGACAGGGTAGGCTACACCTTC. It translates to CASSLGDRVGYTF.